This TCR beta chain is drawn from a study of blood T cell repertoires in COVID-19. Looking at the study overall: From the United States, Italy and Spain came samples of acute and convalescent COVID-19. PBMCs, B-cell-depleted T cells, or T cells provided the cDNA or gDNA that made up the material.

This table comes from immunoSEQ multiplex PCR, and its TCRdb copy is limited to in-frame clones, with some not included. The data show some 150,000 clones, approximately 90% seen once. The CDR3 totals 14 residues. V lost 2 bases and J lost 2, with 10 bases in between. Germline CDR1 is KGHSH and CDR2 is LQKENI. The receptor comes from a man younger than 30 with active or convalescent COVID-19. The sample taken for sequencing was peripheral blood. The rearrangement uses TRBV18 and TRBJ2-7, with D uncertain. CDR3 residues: CASSPVRQAYEQYF. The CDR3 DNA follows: TGTGCCAGCTCACCAGTTAGGCAGGCCTACGAGCAGTACTTC.